The clone carrying this T cell receptor beta chain was seen a handful of times. As yet, its antigen is unknown. The sample belongs to a study of T-cell reconstitution after alpha-beta-depleted transplantation in children. Study observations and caveats: In some patients, recipient T cells and intrathymic progenitors surviving conditioning explained high day-60 diversity. Alpha-beta T cells present about two months after transplant were reported to originate from several hundred expanded graft clones.

Preparing the TCRbeta library involved the use of unique molecular identifiers. MiXCR, run by TCRdb on the PCR reads, gives a single entry per CDR3 protein. The data contain hundreds of thousands of distinct CDR3 sequences, around 16% of them singletons. Germline assignment: CDR1 LGHDT and CDR2 YNNKEL (reference sequence). The V end was cut by 4 bases, the J end by 2 bases, with 15 bases between. The CDR3 consists of 16 residues. The V and J genes are TRBV3-1 and TRBJ1-3; a possible D gene is TRBD1 (6 bases). Material: PBMCs, mostly from graft donor cells, obtained 360 days after TCRalphabeta/CD19-depleted stem cell transplant. The receptor was isolated from a male patient under 10 years old who had a stem cell transplant for acute lymphoblastic leukemia, so the T cells may come from the graft donor. This CDR3 reads CASSRGTPNPGNTIYF. The CDR3 DNA is TGTGCCAGCAGCCGGGGGACACCGAACCCTGGAAACACCATATATTTT.